This T cell receptor beta chain comes out of a study of OX40 agonist ivuxolimab in advanced cancers. V was cut by 2 bases and J by 4 bases, with 11 bases left in between. This CDR3 spans 14 amino acids. CDR1 and CDR2 (germline): SEHNR, FQNEAQ (reference sequence). Produced via immunoSEQ multiplex PCR; TCRdb's table is partial and in-frame only. The data contain approximately 72,000 clones, 84% of them seen just once; the ten biggest clones take up around 1.5%. The clonotype was recovered from an adult with an advanced solid tumor such as melanoma, head and neck, liver or kidney cancer. This specimen consisted of CD4+ or CD8+ T cells sorted from blood, obtained in a trial of the OX40 agonist ivuxolimab. The chain combines TRBV7-9 with TRBJ2-5, with D tentatively TRBD2 (5 bases). The CDR3 region is CASSLRGIGETQYF. The CDR3 DNA sequence: TGTGCCAGCAGCTTACGAGGGATTGGAGAGACCCAGTACTTC.